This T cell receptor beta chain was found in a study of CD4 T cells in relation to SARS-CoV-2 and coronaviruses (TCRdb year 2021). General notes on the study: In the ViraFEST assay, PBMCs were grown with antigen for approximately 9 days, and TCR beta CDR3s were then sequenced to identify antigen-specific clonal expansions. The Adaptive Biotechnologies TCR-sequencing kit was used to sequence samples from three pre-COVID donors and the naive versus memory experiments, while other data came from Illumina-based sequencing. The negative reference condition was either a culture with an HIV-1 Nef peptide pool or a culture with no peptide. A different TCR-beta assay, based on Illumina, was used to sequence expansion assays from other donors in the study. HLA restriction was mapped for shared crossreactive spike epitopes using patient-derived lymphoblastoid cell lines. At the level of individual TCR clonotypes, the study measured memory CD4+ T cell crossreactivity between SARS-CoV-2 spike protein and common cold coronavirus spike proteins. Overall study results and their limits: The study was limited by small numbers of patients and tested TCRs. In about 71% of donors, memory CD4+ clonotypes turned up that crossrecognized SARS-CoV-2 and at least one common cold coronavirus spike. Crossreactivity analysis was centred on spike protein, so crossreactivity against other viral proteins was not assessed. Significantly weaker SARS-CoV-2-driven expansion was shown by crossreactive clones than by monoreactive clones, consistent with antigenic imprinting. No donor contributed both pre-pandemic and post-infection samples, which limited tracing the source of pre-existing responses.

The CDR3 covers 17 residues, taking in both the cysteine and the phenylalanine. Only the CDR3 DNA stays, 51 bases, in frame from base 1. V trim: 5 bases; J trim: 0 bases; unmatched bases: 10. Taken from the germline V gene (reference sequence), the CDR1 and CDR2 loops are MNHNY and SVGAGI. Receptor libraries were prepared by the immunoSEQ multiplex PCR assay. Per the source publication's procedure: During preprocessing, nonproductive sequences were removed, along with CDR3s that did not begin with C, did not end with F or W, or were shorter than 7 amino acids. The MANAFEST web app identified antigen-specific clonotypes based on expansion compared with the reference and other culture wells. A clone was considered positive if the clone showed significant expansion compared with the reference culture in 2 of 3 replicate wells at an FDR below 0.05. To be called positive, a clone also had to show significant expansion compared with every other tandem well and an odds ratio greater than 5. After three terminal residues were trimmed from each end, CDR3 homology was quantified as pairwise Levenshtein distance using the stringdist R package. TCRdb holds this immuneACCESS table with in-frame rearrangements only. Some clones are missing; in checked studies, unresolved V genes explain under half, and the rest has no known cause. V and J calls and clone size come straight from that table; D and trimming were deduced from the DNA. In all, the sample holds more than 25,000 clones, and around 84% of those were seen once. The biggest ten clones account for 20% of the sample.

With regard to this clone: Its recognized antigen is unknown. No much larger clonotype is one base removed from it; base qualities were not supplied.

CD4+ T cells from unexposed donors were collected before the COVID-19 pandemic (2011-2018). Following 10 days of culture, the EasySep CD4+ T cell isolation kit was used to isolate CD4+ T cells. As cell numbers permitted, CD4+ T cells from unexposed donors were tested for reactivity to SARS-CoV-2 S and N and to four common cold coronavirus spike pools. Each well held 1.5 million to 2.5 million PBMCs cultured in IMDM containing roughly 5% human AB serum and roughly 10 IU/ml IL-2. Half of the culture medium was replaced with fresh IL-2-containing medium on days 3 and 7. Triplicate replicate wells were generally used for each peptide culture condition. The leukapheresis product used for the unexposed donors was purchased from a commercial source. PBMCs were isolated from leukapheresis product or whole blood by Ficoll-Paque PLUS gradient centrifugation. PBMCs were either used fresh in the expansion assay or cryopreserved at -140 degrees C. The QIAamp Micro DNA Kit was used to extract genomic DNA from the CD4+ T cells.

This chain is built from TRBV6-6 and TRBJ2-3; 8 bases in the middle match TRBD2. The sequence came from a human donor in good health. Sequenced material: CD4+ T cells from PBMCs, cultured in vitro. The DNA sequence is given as TGTGCCAGCAGTCCCCCCCGGGAGCGGGGGAGCACAGATACGCAGTATTTT. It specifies CASSPPRERGSTDTQYF.